Listed below are T cell receptor beta chains from one sample, sequenced in a study of T cells in Graves' hyperthyroidism and ophthalmopathy. Each CDR3 protein gets one entry after TCRdb re-called the multiplex PCR reads with MiXCR. The sample has hundreds of thousands of distinct CDR3 sequences; around a sixth are singletons. The sample consisted of blood. These receptors were taken from a woman younger than 30 with Graves' hyperthyroidism. The CDR3 runs from the conserved cysteine through the conserved F or W. D genes are given only for firm matches. Expanded clones are given a class, and other clones once, few, many or no size at all.

TRBV7-2	NA	NA	TRBJ2-7	CASSQGNERSSYEQYF	TGTGCCAGCAGCCAAGGAAACGAGCGGAGCTCCTACGAGCAGTACTTC
TRBV9	NA	few	TRBJ1-2	CASSPPGRGSGYTF	TGTGCCAGCAGTCCTCCGGGACGAGGAAGTGGCTACACCTTC
TRBV2	TRBD1	NA	TRBJ2-5	CASSGNRGLETQYF	TGTGCCAGCAGTGGGAACAGGGGGCTAGAGACCCAGTACTTC
TRBV5-1	NA	many	TRBJ2-3	CASSPEASTDTQYF	TGCGCCAGCAGCCCGGAGGCTAGCACAGATACGCAGTATTTT
TRBV7-3	NA	many	TRBJ1-2	CASSPDPGLTNGYTF	TGTGCCAGCAGCCCAGATCCGGGACTTACCAATGGCTACACCTTC
TRBV9	TRBD2	few	TRBJ2-7	CASSPSGRTPGQYF	TGTGCCAGCAGCCCGAGCGGGAGGACCCCTGGGCAGTACTTC
TRBV5-1	NA	many	TRBJ2-3	CASSLGDTDTQYF	TGCGCCAGCAGCTTGGGCGACACAGATACGCAGTATTTT
TRBV4-1	TRBD2	few	TRBJ2-7	CASSQRSGMAPYEQYF	TGCGCCAGCAGCCAACGAAGCGGGATGGCCCCTTACGAGCAGTACTTC
TRBV20-1	TRBD2	NA	TRBJ2-1	CSASGLAGVNNEQFF	TGCAGTGCTAGTGGGCTAGCGGGAGTTAACAATGAGCAGTTCTTC
TRBV9	NA	few	TRBJ1-1	CASSATPLGERNTEAFF	TGTGCCAGCAGCGCGACTCCTCTTGGCGAAAGGAACACTGAAGCTTTCTTT
TRBV5-1	TRBD1	NA	TRBJ2-7	CASSLGRDRETYEQYF	TGCGCCAGCAGCTTGGGACGGGACAGGGAAACCTACGAGCAGTACTTC
TRBV6-5	TRBD2	many	TRBJ2-3	CASSYESGRARRDTQYF	TGTGCCAGCAGTTACGAGAGCGGGAGGGCCCGGAGAGATACGCAGTATTTT
TRBV2	NA	many	TRBJ1-1	CASREARRLLDTEAFF	TGTGCCAGCAGGGAAGCCCGTCGCCTATTGGACACTGAAGCTTTCTTT
TRBV25-1	NA	NA	TRBJ1-2	CASSDGGYTF	TGTGCCAGCAGTGATGGAGGCTACACCTTC
TRBV5-5	NA	many	TRBJ1-1	CASSLDFVDVEAFF	TGTGCCAGCAGCTTGGATTTTGTGGACGTTGAAGCTTTCTTT
TRBV5-6	NA	many	TRBJ2-7	CASSFWDRAYEQYF	TGTGCCAGCAGCTTCTGGGACCGAGCCTACGAGCAGTACTTC
TRBV2	NA	few	TRBJ2-2	CASRTGELFF	TGTGCCAGCCGAACCGGGGAGCTGTTTTTT
TRBV20-1	NA	many	TRBJ2-1	CSARAGALSSYNEQFF	TGCAGTGCTAGAGCCGGGGCCTTGAGCTCCTACAATGAGCAGTTCTTC
TRBV4-2	TRBD2	NA	TRBJ2-5	CASSQGPSSGRQETQYF	TGTGCCAGCAGCCAGGGGCCATCTAGCGGGAGACAAGAGACCCAGTACTTC
TRBV19	NA	NA	TRBJ2-2	CASSMRGPNTGELFF	TGTGCCAGTAGTATGAGGGGACCGAACACCGGGGAGCTGTTTTTT
TRBV9	TRBD2	NA	TRBJ2-7	CASSPSGTSDEQYF	TGTGCCAGCAGCCCTAGCGGGACTAGCGACGAGCAGTACTTC
TRBV7-2	NA	many	TRBJ1-5	CASSLEGQGNQPQHF	TGTGCCAGCAGCTTAGAGGGTCAGGGCAATCAGCCCCAGCATTTT
TRBV11-1	NA	many	TRBJ2-1	CASSDYRDLLGNEQFF	TGTGCCAGCAGCGACTACCGGGACCTCCTAGGGAATGAGCAGTTCTTC
TRBV20-1	NA	many	TRBJ1-1	CSAPKGVTEAFF	TGCAGTGCTCCAAAGGGGGTTACTGAAGCTTTCTTT
TRBV5-1	TRBD1	few	TRBJ1-2	CASSLLDRGPNRYGYTF	TGCGCCAGCAGCCTCTTGGACAGGGGGCCGAATAGATATGGCTACACCTTC
TRBV29-1	NA	NA	TRBJ1-1	CSVEDLIGVGWGGKGKMNTEAFF	TGCAGCGTTGAAGATTTGATCGGAGTAGGATGGGGCGGGAAGGGAAAAATGAACACTGAAGCTTTCTTT
TRBV19	TRBD2	NA	TRBJ2-5	CASSTHLAGGRQETQYF	TGTGCCAGTAGTACCCACCTAGCGGGAGGGCGACAAGAGACCCAGTACTTC
TRBV6-1	NA	many	TRBJ1-6	CASSARVSSPLHF	TGTGCCAGCAGTGCCAGGGTCTCTTCACCCCTCCACTTT
TRBV6-5	NA	NA	TRBJ1-4	CASSYSVEKLFF	TGTGCCAGCAGTTACTCGGTTGAAAAACTGTTTTTT
TRBV7-2	NA	NA	TRBJ1-5	CASSPRGGRQGSNQPQHF	TGTGCCAGCAGCCCGAGGGGCGGTCGGCAGGGTAGCAATCAGCCCCAGCATTTT
TRBV27	NA	many	TRBJ1-1	CASRREGGGSEAFF	TGTGCCAGCAGGCGTGAGGGGGGAGGCTCTGAAGCTTTCTTT
TRBV5-1	NA	few	TRBJ1-2	CASSLTGFDGYTF	TGCGCCAGCAGCTTGACGGGGTTTGATGGCTACACCTTC
TRBV28	NA	many	TRBJ1-6	CASSFKDRRGALHF	TGTGCCAGCAGTTTCAAGGACAGACGGGGAGCCCTCCACTTT
TRBV20-1	NA	many	TRBJ2-1	CSAPRGSNEQFF	TGCAGTGCCCCGAGGGGGTCGAATGAGCAGTTCTTC
TRBV12-3/TRBV12-4	NA	many	TRBJ1-4	CASSLRGAIEKLFF	TGTGCCAGCAGTTTAAGGGGGGCAATCGAAAAACTGTTTTTT
TRBV19	NA	NA	TRBJ1-2	CASSSYDGYTF	TGTGCCAGTAGTAGCTATGATGGCTACACCTTC
TRBV11-2	NA	many	TRBJ1-5	CASSLVGGDQPQHF	TGTGCCAGCAGCTTAGTGGGGGGAGATCAGCCCCAGCATTTT
TRBV20-1	TRBD1	many	TRBJ1-2	CSALTGIYGYTF	TGCAGTGCTCTGACAGGGATCTATGGCTACACCTTC
TRBV19	TRBD1	NA	TRBJ2-1	CASSTLMAGGYNEQFF	TGTGCCAGTAGTACCCTGATGGCAGGGGGCTACAATGAGCAGTTCTTC
TRBV20-1	TRBD2	NA	TRBJ2-1	CSAMPGGGPLEGEQFF	TGCAGTGCTATGCCGGGGGGAGGGCCTCTTGAGGGTGAGCAGTTCTTC
TRBV7-9	NA	NA	TRBJ2-1	CASSARLLGDNEQFF	TGTGCCAGCAGCGCCAGGCTTCTAGGGGACAATGAGCAGTTCTTC
TRBV7-8	NA	NA	TRBJ2-7	CASSLGTFPSSYEQYF	TGTGCCAGCAGCTTGGGGACATTTCCTAGCTCCTACGAGCAGTACTTC
TRBV6-1	TRBD2	many	TRBJ2-3	CASRIFSGRTDTQYF	TGTGCCAGCAGGATCTTTAGCGGGAGAACAGATACGCAGTATTTT
TRBV27	TRBD1	few	TRBJ1-1	CASSLTGWNEAFF	TGTGCCAGCAGTTTGACAGGGTGGAACGAAGCTTTCTTT
TRBV19	TRBD1	NA	TRBJ1-1	CASSVTGVRVTEAFF	TGTGCCAGTAGCGTAACAGGGGTAAGAGTCACTGAAGCTTTCTTT
TRBV19	NA	few	TRBJ1-5	CASSITWGGQPQHF	TGTGCCAGTAGTATCACCTGGGGGGGTCAGCCCCAGCATTTT
TRBV27	NA	few	TRBJ2-7	CASSLTGRYEQYF	TGTGCCAGCAGTTTAACAGGGCGTTACGAGCAGTACTTC
TRBV28	TRBD2	many	TRBJ2-2	CASNHGAGVSTGELFF	TGTGCCAGCAATCATGGTGCGGGAGTAAGCACCGGGGAGCTGTTTTTT
TRBV7-3	NA	many	TRBJ2-7	CASSLTAGPSYEQYF	TGTGCCAGCAGCTTAACGGCGGGCCCCTCCTACGAGCAGTACTTC
TRBV18	NA	NA	TRBJ2-3	CASSPRFGASTDTQYF	TGTGCCAGCTCACCACGGTTTGGTGCTAGCACAGATACGCAGTATTTT
TRBV13	NA	NA	TRBJ2-1	CASSSRDSSEELAYNEQFF	TGTGCCAGCAGCTCTCGGGACTCATCCGAGGAGTTGGCCTACAATGAGCAGTTCTTC